The 6 T cell receptor beta chains given below trace back to one sample, sequenced in a study of early T cells in non-severe SARS-CoV-2 infection. MiXCR, run by TCRdb on the 5' RACE reads, gives a single entry per CDR3 protein. The sample includes tens of thousands of distinct CDR3 sequences, over 8.5% of them seen just once. The source material was whole blood. The source of these receptors is an adult who was a healthcare worker with PCR-confirmed SARS-CoV-2 infection or an uninfected control (not recorded which).

There are many counts of this clonotype. The V call is TRBV20-1, the J call TRBJ2-3; D gene unclear. CDR3 length: 11 amino acids. Between the trimmed V and J ends, which lost 0 bases and 5 bases, there was a span of 3 bases. The germline CDR1 and CDR2 sequences are DFQATT and SNEGSKA (reference sequence). DNA of the CDR3: TGCAGTGCTAGAGAAGGAGATACGCAGTATTTT. Translated: CSAREGDTQYF.

In this sample, this clonotype turned up many times. This chain connects TRBV9 to TRBJ2-3; TRBD2 is a possible D gene (6 bases). The CDR3 loop spans 16 amino acids. The V and J ends lost 4 bases and 2 bases respectively, with 17 bases between them. CDR1 and CDR2 from the germline V gene are SGDLS and YYNGEE. This CDR3 reads CASSPRTGDHTDTQYF. DNA for the CDR3: TGTGCCAGCAGCCCCCGAACGGGGGACCACACAGATACGCAGTATTTT.

The chain recombines TRBV7-9 with TRBJ2-3; D not certain. From germline, CDR1 is SEHNR and CDR2 FQNEAQ (reference sequence). The CDR3 sequence is 14 residues long. V was pared by 5 bases and J by 4 bases, with 13 bases between. The CDR3 sequence is CASSRYVGADTQYF. CDR3 sequence (DNA): TGTGCCAGCAGCCGCTACGTTGGCGCAGATACGCAGTATTTT.

This sequence joins TRBV2 and TRBJ2-5; D might be TRBD1 (5 bases). Germline V gene sequence: CDR1 SNHLY, CDR2 FYNNEI. The V end lost 6 bases, the J end lost 4 bases, and 9 bases lay between the germline ends. CDR3 size: 12 residues. In DNA form, the CDR3 reads TGTGCCAGCAGCTCAGGGATAGAGACCCAGTACTTC. Its protein is CASSSGIETQYF.

Ten or more counts support this clonotype. This chain connects TRBV19 to TRBJ1-5; 11 bases match TRBD1. Unmatched junction bases numbered 1, after V lost 5 bases and J lost 7 bases. The CDR3 has 13 residues. From germline, CDR1 is LNHDA and CDR2 SQIVND (reference sequence). CDR3 nucleotide sequence: TGTGCCAGTAGTGGGACAGGGGGGCAGCCCCAGCATTTT. Encoded protein: CASSGTGGQPQHF. Looking up the rest from reference TRBV19 and TRBJ1-5 gives the full variable domain: DGGITQSPKYLFRKEGQNVTLSCEQNLNHDAMYWYRQDPGQGLRLIYYSQIVNDFQKGDIAEGYSVSREKKESFPLTVTSAQKNPTAFYLCASSGTGGQPQHFGDGTRLSIL.

This clonotype showed up just a few times. This chain joins TRBV7-6 and TRBJ2-2; 9 bases fit TRBD1. V dropped 5 bases and J dropped 1; count of bases not matched to a gene: 11. CDR3 length: 18 residues. Germline V CDR1 and CDR2: SGHVS, FNYEAQ. DNA of the CDR3: TGTGCCAGCAGCCATCGATCCCCGGGACAGGGGAACACCGGGGAGCTGTTTTTT. It encodes CASSHRSPGQGNTGELFF.